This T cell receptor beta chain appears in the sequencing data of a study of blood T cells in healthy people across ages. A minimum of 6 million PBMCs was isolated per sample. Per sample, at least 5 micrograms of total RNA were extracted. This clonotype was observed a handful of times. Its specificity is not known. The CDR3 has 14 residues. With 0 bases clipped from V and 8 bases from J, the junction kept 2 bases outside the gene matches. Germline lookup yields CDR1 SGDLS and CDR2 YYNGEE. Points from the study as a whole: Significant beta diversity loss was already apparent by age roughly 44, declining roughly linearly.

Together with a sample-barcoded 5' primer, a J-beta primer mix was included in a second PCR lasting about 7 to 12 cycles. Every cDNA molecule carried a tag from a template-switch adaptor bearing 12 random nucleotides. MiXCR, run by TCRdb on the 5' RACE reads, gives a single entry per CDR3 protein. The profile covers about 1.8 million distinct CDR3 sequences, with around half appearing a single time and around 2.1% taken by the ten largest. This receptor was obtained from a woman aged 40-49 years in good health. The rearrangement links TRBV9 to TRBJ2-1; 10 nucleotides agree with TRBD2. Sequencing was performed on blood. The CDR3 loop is CASSVGLAGDEQFF. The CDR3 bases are TGTGCCAGCAGCGTAGGGCTAGCGGGGGATGAGCAGTTCTTC.